One and the same sample provided the 26 T cell receptor beta chains below, sequenced in a study of cytomegalovirus exposure and HLA in healthy donors. Use of 60 Vbeta and 13 Jbeta primers characterized the PCR. TCRdb's table, derived via immunoSEQ multiplex PCR, lists solely in-frame clones and lacks some. This sample carries some 77,000 clones, 80% of them seen once, and the ten largest clones take approximately 23%. The sequencing sample was made of PBMCs. These receptors all come from a woman in her forties or fifties in good health and CMV-seropositive.

This chain uses TRBV7-9 with TRBJ2-1, with 8 bases lining up with TRBD2. This CDR3 contains 15 residues. Germline values: CDR1 SEHNR, CDR2 FQNEAQ (reference sequence). The J segment lost 3 bases and the V segment lost 6 bases, leaving 7 bases of the junction unmatched. The CDR3, as DNA: TGTGCCAGCAGGGACAGCGGGAGAAGCTACAATGAGCAGTTCTTC. Its protein is CASRDSGRSYNEQFF.

V gene TRBV5-5 combines with J gene TRBJ1-2; maybe TRBD1 (6 bases). V gave up 0 bases and J gave up 7 bases, with 19 bases separating them. The CDR3 length is 16 residues. The germline V gene has CDR1 SGHKS and CDR2 YYEKEE (reference sequence). In DNA form, the CDR3 reads TGTGCCAGCAGCTTGGGGGAATTCGGACAGCCGGGTGGCTACACCTTC. It specifies CASSLGEFGQPGGYTF.

The chain joins TRBV5-1 to TRBJ2-6; D unclear. CDR1 is SGHRS, CDR2 YFSETQ, per germline. The CDR3 totals 17 residues. V was shortened by 0 bases and J by 0 bases, with 10 bases between the two germline ends. CDR3 nucleotides: TGCGCCAGCAGCTTGGTCAGGTTGGGCTCTGGGGCCAACGTCCTGACTTTC. This sequence encodes CASSLVRLGSGANVLTF. Looking up the rest from reference TRBV5-1 and TRBJ2-6 gives the full variable domain: KAGVTQTPRYLIKTRGQQVTLSCSPISGHRSVSWYQQTPGQGLQFLFEYFSETQRNKGNFPGRFSGRQFSNSRSEMNVSTLELGDSALYLCASSLVRLGSGANVLTFGAGSRLTVL.

This chain links TRBV5-1 with TRBJ2-2, with a weak D call TRBD2 (6 bases). This CDR3 has 14 residues. The germline V and J ends were trimmed by 7 bases and 1 base, with 11 bases remaining between them. The germline CDR1 and CDR2 sequences are SGHRS and YFSETQ. CDR3 DNA: TGCGCCAGCGGTCGGGGGAGGAACACCGGGGAGCTGTTTTTT. Translation gives CASGRGRNTGELFF. The full variable domain, completed using reference TRBV5-1 and TRBJ2-2, is KAGVTQTPRYLIKTRGQQVTLSCSPISGHRSVSWYQQTPGQGLQFLFEYFSETQRNKGNFPGRFSGRQFSNSRSEMNVSTLELGDSALYLCASGRGRNTGELFFGEGSRLTVL.

The chain links TRBV7-8 to TRBJ1-2; unclear D gene. V gave up 0 bases and J gave up 5 bases, with 13 bases separating them. The CDR3 covers 15 residues. Germline V CDR1 and CDR2: SGHVS, FQNEAQ. CDR3 protein: CASSLARTLEYGYTF. The CDR3 region has the DNA TGTGCCAGCAGCTTAGCGCGGACTTTGGAATATGGCTACACCTTC. Drawing the rest from reference TRBV7-8 and TRBJ1-2, the complete variable domain is GAGVSQSPRYKVAKRGQDVALRCDPISGHVSLFWYQQALGQGPEFLTYFQNEAQLDKSGLPSDRFFAERPEGSVSTLKIQRTQQEDSAVYLCASSLARTLEYGYTFGSGTRLTVV.

The chain combines TRBV15 with TRBJ1-1; D is possibly TRBD1 (5 bases). The CDR3 spans 18 residues. Germline CDR1 LNHNV, CDR2 YYDKDF (reference sequence). V was trimmed by 5 bases and J by 4 bases, leaving 26 bases between them. The CDR3 coding sequence is TGTGCCACCAGCGCAAACACCATGCCCACGGGGGTCTTCACTGAAGCTTTCTTT. This codes for CATSANTMPTGVFTEAFF.

About this clone: Mismatch with germline at one junction end may stem from a read error. The V call is TRBV7-9, the J call TRBJ2-2, with 9 bases lining up with TRBD1. Germline V gene sequence: CDR1 SEHNR, CDR2 FQNEAQ (reference sequence). The CDR3 consists of 17 residues. As DNA, the CDR3 is TGTTCCAGCAGCCACCCTGGAAGGACAGGGGACACCGGGGAGCTGTTTTTT. It specifies CSSSHPGRTGDTGELFF.

The V gene is TRBV29-1, the J gene TRBJ1-5; D gene uncertain. V lost 1 base, J lost 2 bases, and 9 bases lay in between. CDR3 length: 14 amino acids. Germline V gene sequence: CDR1 SQVTM, CDR2 ANQGSEA. CDR3 nucleotide sequence: TGCAGCGTTGAAGGAGATGGTGGCAATCAGCCCCAGCATTTT. Translated: CSVEGDGGNQPQHF.

The chain recombines TRBV6-6 with TRBJ2-1; 11 nucleotides agree with TRBD1. This CDR3 is built from 16 residues. Germline assignment: CDR1 MNHNY and CDR2 SVGAGI (reference sequence). Trimming at V came to 5 bases and at J to 3 bases, leaving 6 bases not matched to a gene. The CDR3 DNA follows: TGTGCCAGCAGTACCAGGACAGGGGGCCACTACAATGAGCAGTTCTTC. Encoded protein: CASSTRTGGHYNEQFF.

The chain uses TRBV6-1 and TRBJ2-3; the match to TRBD2 covers 15 bases. The CDR3 is 15 residues long. The germline V gene encodes CDR1 MNHNS and CDR2 SASEGT. After removal of 9 bases from V and 5 bases from J, the junction contained 6 bases not matched to a gene. DNA of the CDR3: TGTGCCAGTATGGGACTAGCGGGGGGCTTAGATACGCAGTATTTT. It specifies CASMGLAGGLDTQYF.

This clone occurred once. The chain carries TRBV27 and TRBJ2-1; 9 nucleotides line up with TRBD2. The CDR3 loop spans 13 amino acids. Germline CDR1 is MNHEY and CDR2 is SMNVEV (reference sequence). V was clipped by 4 bases and J by 10 bases; unmatched bases: 5. The CDR3 region is CASSSLAGKEQFF. The CDR3 nucleotides read TGTGCCAGCAGTTCCCTAGCGGGAAAAGAGCAGTTCTTC.

The chain combines TRBV6-5 with TRBJ2-1, with D perhaps TRBD2 (6 bases). CDR1 MNHEY and CDR2 SVGAGI come from the germline V gene. Trimming stripped 2 bases from V and 4 bases from J, with 9 bases between. This CDR3 spans 14 amino acids. Here the CDR3 DNA reads TGTGCCAGCAGTTACCCCGGACTATACAATGAGCAGTTCTTC. Its protein is CASSYPGLYNEQFF.

CDR3 region: CASSPDPGVGELFF. CDR3 coding DNA: TGTGCCAGCAGCCCTGACCCAGGGGTCGGGGAGCTGTTTTTT. The V and J genes are TRBV13 and TRBJ2-2; D might be TRBD1 (6 bases). CDR3 size: 14 residues. The V end was cut by 5 bases, the J end by 7 bases, with 14 bases between. Per germline, CDR1 PRHDT and CDR2 FYEKMQ (reference sequence).

The chain is built from TRBV6-6 and TRBJ2-7; D call uncertain. In germline, CDR1 is MNHNY, CDR2 SVGAGI (reference sequence). Trimming took off 6 bases at V and 3 bases at J, with 12 bases between the two ends. The CDR3 is 13 amino acids. CDR3 nucleotides: TGTGCCAGCAGACCAAGAGGTCGCTACGAGCAGTACTTC. Translation gives CASRPRGRYEQYF.

The genes are TRBV15 and TRBJ1-2, with 8 bases identical to TRBD1. V dropped 3 bases and J dropped 8; count of bases not matched to a gene: 2. From germline, CDR1 is LNHNV and CDR2 YYDKDF (reference sequence). The CDR3 is 12 residues long. The CDR3 region has the DNA TGTGCCACCAGCAGGACAGGGGAAGGCTACACCTTC. This sequence encodes CATSRTGEGYTF.

The rearrangement links TRBV13 to TRBJ1-6, with TRBD1 matching over 7 bases. V trimming: 5 bases; J trimming: 10 bases; junction bases outside the gene matches: 8. Germline assignment: CDR1 PRHDT and CDR2 FYEKMQ (reference sequence). This CDR3 is built from 14 residues. The CDR3: CASSNDRVRSPLHF. CDR3 bases: TGTGCCAGCAGCAACGACAGGGTACGCTCACCCCTCCACTTT.

The V gene is TRBV30, the J gene TRBJ2-5; TRBD1 aligns across 12 bases. Germline V gene sequence: CDR1 GTSNPN, CDR2 SVGIG (reference sequence). The J segment lost 5 bases and the V segment lost 5 bases, leaving 3 bases of the junction unmatched. The CDR3 spans 13 residues. CDR3 in amino acids: CAWRDRGQETQYF. As DNA, the CDR3 is TGTGCCTGGCGGGACAGGGGGCAGGAGACCCAGTACTTC.

This clone turned up a few times. The chain employs TRBV19 and TRBJ1-4; no definite D call. V lost 4 bases to trimming and J lost 6 bases, with 6 bases between them. Germline assignment: CDR1 LNHDA and CDR2 SQIVND (reference sequence). This CDR3 contains 12 residues. CDR3 sequence reads: CASSNYDEKLFF. The CDR3 DNA sequence: TGTGCCAGTAGTAACTATGATGAAAAACTGTTTTTT.

The gene calls are TRBV9 and TRBJ1-6; no definite D call. Germline V gene lookup returns CDR1 SGDLS and CDR2 YYNGEE. This CDR3 spans 15 amino acids. The V end was cut by 3 bases, the J end by 5 bases, with 12 bases between. The CDR3 spells CASSASSFDNSPLHF. CDR3 coding DNA: TGTGCCAGCAGCGCGTCCTCGTTTGATAATTCACCCCTCCACTTT.

This chain's CDR3 is CASSPGWGGNQPQHF. The CDR3 DNA reads as TGTGCCAGCTCACCTGGGTGGGGGGGCAATCAGCCCCAGCATTTT. V usage is TRBV18 and J usage is TRBJ1-5; D perhaps matches TRBD1 (5 bases). Trimming shortened V by 3 bases and J by 2 bases, and 11 bases separated the two germline ends. This CDR3 spans 15 amino acids. Germline V gives CDR1 KGHSH, CDR2 LQKENI.

The J gene is TRBJ2-3, the V gene TRBV11-2; TRBD1 matches 11 bases. The CDR3 has 16 residues. Germline V CDR1 and CDR2: SGHAT, FQNNGV. V lost 4 bases and J lost 2; bases outside the gene matches: 5. CDR3 coding DNA: TGTGCCAGCAGCTCCGGGACAGGGGGGTACACAGATACGCAGTATTTT. Amino acid sequence: CASSSGTGGYTDTQYF.

The rearrangement links TRBV5-6 to TRBJ1-2; no clear D. V lost 0 bases, J lost 5 bases, and 8 bases lay in between. The CDR3 spans 13 residues. From germline, CDR1 is SGHDT and CDR2 YYEEEE. This CDR3 reads CASSLAREYGYTF. CDR3 nucleotide sequence: TGTGCCAGCAGCTTGGCTCGGGAATATGGCTACACCTTC.

This clone was recorded only once. The V and J genes are TRBV20-1 and TRBJ2-7; D ambiguous. V lost 0 bases to trimming and J lost 3 bases, with 3 bases between them. The germline V gene has CDR1 DFQATT and CDR2 SNEGSKA (reference sequence). This CDR3 region has 11 residues. CDR3 region: CSARDYYEQYF. CDR3 DNA sequence: TGCAGTGCTAGAGATTACTACGAGCAGTACTTC.

This clone was recorded once. The gene calls are TRBV5-6 and TRBJ1-1; TRBD1 matches at 7 bases. The CDR3 covers 15 residues. Losses at the gene ends were 5 bases for V and 5 bases for J; bases not matched to a gene: 12. Germline values: CDR1 SGHDT, CDR2 YYEEEE. The CDR3 region has the DNA TGTGCCAGCAGGGCTGAGAGGGGGCGGGAAACTGAAGCTTTCTTT. It specifies CASRAERGRETEAFF.

This chain links TRBV27 with TRBJ2-1, with 11 positions matching TRBD1. This CDR3 comprises 14 residues. Germline V CDR1 and CDR2: MNHEY, SMNVEV (reference sequence). V gave up 5 bases and J gave up 9 bases; unmatched junction bases: 6. Written as DNA, the CDR3 is TGTGCCAGCAGTACCCGGACAGGGGGCGGTGAGCAGTTCTTC. Its protein product is CASSTRTGGGEQFF.

This clone was seen just once. This rearrangement joins TRBV19 to TRBJ1-4, with D unclear. Per the germline V gene, CDR1 is LNHDA and CDR2 is SQIVND (reference sequence). V shed 3 bases and J shed 8 bases, with 7 bases lying between them. This CDR3 has 12 amino acids. CDR3 sequence: CASSMREEKLFF. DNA of the CDR3: TGTGCCAGTAGTATGCGCGAGGAAAAACTGTTTTTT.